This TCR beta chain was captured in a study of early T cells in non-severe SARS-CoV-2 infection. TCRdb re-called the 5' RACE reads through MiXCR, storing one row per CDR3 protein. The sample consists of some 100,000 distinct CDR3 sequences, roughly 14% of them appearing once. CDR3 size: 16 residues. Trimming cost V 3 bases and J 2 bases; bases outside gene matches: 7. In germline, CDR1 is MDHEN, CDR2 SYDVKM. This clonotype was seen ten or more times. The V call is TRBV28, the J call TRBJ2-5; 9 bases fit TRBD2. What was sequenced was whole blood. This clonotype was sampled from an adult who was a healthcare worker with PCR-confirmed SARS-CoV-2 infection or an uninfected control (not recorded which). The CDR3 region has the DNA TGTGCCAGCAGTTTGGGACTAGCCCCGAGGCAAGAGACCCAGTACTTC. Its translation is CASSLGLAPRQETQYF.